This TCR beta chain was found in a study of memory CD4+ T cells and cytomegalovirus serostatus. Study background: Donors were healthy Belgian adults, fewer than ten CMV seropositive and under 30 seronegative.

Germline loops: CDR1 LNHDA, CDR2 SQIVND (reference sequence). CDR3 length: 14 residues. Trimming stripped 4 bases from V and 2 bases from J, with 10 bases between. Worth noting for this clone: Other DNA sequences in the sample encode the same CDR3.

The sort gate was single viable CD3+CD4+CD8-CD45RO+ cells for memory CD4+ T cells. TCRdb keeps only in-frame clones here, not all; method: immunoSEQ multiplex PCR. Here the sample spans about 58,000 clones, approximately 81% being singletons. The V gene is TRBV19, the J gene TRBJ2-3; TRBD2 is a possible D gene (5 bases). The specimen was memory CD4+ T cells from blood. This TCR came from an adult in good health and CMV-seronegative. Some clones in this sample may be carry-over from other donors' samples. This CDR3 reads CASSTGDDTDTQYF. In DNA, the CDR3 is TGTGCCAGTAGTACCGGGGATGACACAGATACGCAGTATTTT.